The T cell receptor (beta chain) under discussion was sequenced for a study of cytomegalovirus exposure and HLA in healthy donors. Study conclusions and caveats: V- and J-gene trimming in TCR beta was tied to a missense DCLRE1C variant by an analysis performed later.

The PCR ran on 60 Vbeta and 13 Jbeta primers. TCRdb's table, derived via immunoSEQ multiplex PCR, lists solely in-frame clones and lacks some. The table has about 190,000 clones, around 81% seen once; the top ten hold around 2%. V lost 1 base, J lost 7 bases, and 10 bases lay in between. Germline V CDR1 and CDR2: SGHTA, FQGNSA. The CDR3 sequence is 13 residues long. This clone has only a few counts. Its antigen remains unidentified. Regarding donors, all were healthy bone marrow donors. Sequencing input: PBMCs. This rearrangement joins TRBV7-2 to TRBJ2-5, with unresolved D. The sequence came from a man between 18 and 29 years old in good health and CMV-seronegative. CDR3 coding DNA: TGTGCCAGCAGCTTAGTCAAGTCGGGGACCCAGTACTTC. It yields the protein CASSLVKSGTQYF.